The 25 T cell receptor beta chains reported below all come from one sample, sequenced in a study of response to subunit inactivated influenza vaccine (dated by TCRdb to the late 2010s). The library came from RT-PCR. Sequenced using an Illumina HiSeq 2500. TCRdb applied fastp at Q25 and MiXCR to the public reads, then kept only in-frame beta chains. Duplicate CDR3 protein sequences are folded into a single record with the most common DNA and genes. The sample has about 650,000 distinct CDR3 sequences on record, roughly 14% of them singletons. The ten most abundant clones make up 11% of the sample. The sample was PBMCs from blood, taken 11 to 12 days after vaccination. The receptors originated from a man aged 50 to 59 who received an inactivated influenza vaccine. Donor details come from another sample of the same person, matched by shared clones.

This chain joins TRBV6-2 or TRBV6-3 and TRBJ2-1, with D perhaps matching TRBD1 or TRBD2 (7 bases each). CDR1 and CDR2 from the germline V gene are MNHEY and SVGEGT. Trimming removed 7 bases from V and 6 bases from J, with 19 bases in between. This CDR3 region has 15 residues. DNA of the CDR3: TGTGCCAGCAAAAGGGGGGGACAGTACTCCAATGAGCAGTTCTTC. Protein: CASKRGGQYSNEQFF.

The gene calls are TRBV12-3 or TRBV12-4 and TRBJ2-7, with 8 bases identical to TRBD2. Unmatched junction bases numbered 9, after V lost 5 bases and J lost 3 bases. The length of the CDR3 is 15 residues. CDR3 residues: CASSPSGLAHYEQYF. The DNA of the CDR3 is TGTGCCAGCAGTCCCTCCGGACTAGCCCACTACGAGCAGTACTTC.

Only a few counts were recorded for this clonotype. The chain carries TRBV5-1 and TRBJ2-4, with TRBD1 matching over 9 bases. This CDR3 is built from 15 residues. From germline, CDR1 is SGHRS and CDR2 YFSETQ. Germline trimming cut 0 bases from V and 3 bases from J; bases unmatched to any gene: 1. CDR3 bases: TGCGCCAGCAGCTTGGAGGACAGGGGCAAAAACATTCAGTACTTC. Amino acids: CASSLEDRGKNIQYF.

Only a few counts were recorded for this clonotype. This rearrangement joins TRBV7-2 to TRBJ2-6; 11 positions match TRBD2. Trimming at V came to 3 bases and at J to 0 bases, leaving 1 base not matched to a gene. The length of the CDR3 is 17 residues. Germline lookup yields CDR1 SGHTA and CDR2 FQGNSA. CDR3 in DNA: TGTGCCAGCAGCTTTAGCGGGAGGGCCTCTGGGGCCAACGTCCTGACTTTC. It specifies CASSFSGRASGANVLTF.

This chain links TRBV6-6 with TRBJ2-3; D remains ambiguous. The V gene lost 0 bases and the J gene lost 11 bases, with 9 bases spanning the gap. Germline V CDR1 and CDR2: MNHNY, SVGAGI (reference sequence). The CDR3 consists of 12 residues. The CDR3 sequence is CASSYSTSMQYF. CDR3 coding DNA: TGTGCCAGCAGTTACTCGACCTCTATGCAGTATTTT.

Regarding this clonotype: At one of its ends the junction is not consistent with the germline gene, which may arise from a read error. The genes are TRBV5-1 and TRBJ2-4; TRBD1 aligns across 8 bases. The CDR3 spans 18 residues. CDR1 and CDR2 (germline): SGHRS, YFSETQ. The CDR3 spells CASSLEGSRGLTKNIQHF. The CDR3 nucleotides read TGCGCCAGCAGCTTGGAAGGGAGCAGGGGGCTGACCAAAAACATTCAGCACTTC.

The rearrangement uses TRBV4-1 and TRBJ2-2, with D unresolved. Germline V gene data show CDR1 as MGHRA and CDR2 as YSYEKL. The CDR3 is 15 amino acids. V dropped 4 bases and J dropped 6 bases, with 15 bases sitting between them. This CDR3 reads CASSPLLQRAGELFF. Here the CDR3 DNA reads TGCGCCAGCAGCCCGCTTTTACAGAGAGCCGGGGAGCTGTTTTTT.

A few counts support this clonotype. The genes are TRBV11-2 and TRBJ2-7; 7 bases fit TRBD1. The V and J ends lost 5 bases and 2 bases, in that order; junction bases with no gene match: 18. Germline V CDR1 and CDR2: SGHAT, FQNNGV. The CDR3 runs 18 residues. The CDR3 spells CASSRTGVLAPIPYEQYF. The DNA of the CDR3 is TGTGCCAGCAGCCGAACAGGGGTTCTGGCACCTATCCCCTACGAGCAGTACTTC.

The rearrangement links TRBV4-2 to TRBJ2-1, with 10 nucleotides matching TRBD2. In germline, CDR1 is LGHNA, CDR2 YNFKEQ. This CDR3 is 17 amino acids long. V was pared by 1 base and J by 6 bases, with 9 bases of the junction left unmatched. CDR3 sequence: CASSQVAGGSPGNEQFF. In DNA, the CDR3 is TGTGCCAGCAGCCAAGTAGCGGGGGGATCGCCTGGCAATGAGCAGTTCTTC.

This chain connects TRBV14 to TRBJ2-2, with D possibly being TRBD2 (6 bases). Per the germline V gene, CDR1 is SGHDN and CDR2 is FVKESK. The V end lost 3 bases, the J end lost 7 bases, and 12 bases lay between the germline ends. This CDR3 is 14 amino acids long. The CDR3 region has the DNA TGTGCCAGCAGCCAGACTAGGTTCGGCGGGGAGCTGTTTTTT. It is translated as CASSQTRFGGELFF. The full variable domain, rest sourced from reference TRBV14 and TRBJ2-2, is EAGVTQFPSHSVIEKGQTVTLRCDPISGHDNLYWYRRVMGKEIKFLLHFVKESKQDESGMPNNRFLAERTGGTYSTLKVQPAELEDSGVYFCASSQTRFGGELFFGEGSRLTVL.

In this sample, this clonotype turned up a few times. This chain joins TRBV4-3 and TRBJ2-1, with a tentative D call TRBD2 (6 bases). Trimming removed 0 bases from V and 3 bases from J, with 15 bases in between. The CDR3 has 17 amino acids. CDR1 and CDR2 (germline): LGHNA, YSLEER. The CDR3 DNA reads as TGCGCCAGCAGCCAAGATCTGGAGGGCTCCTTCTACAATGAGCAGTTCTTC. Translating it yields CASSQDLEGSFYNEQFF.

This clonotype appeared many times. The chain has TRBV5-1 and TRBJ2-1, with 15 positions matching TRBD2. The V gene's germline CDR1 is SGHRS and CDR2 YFSETQ. This CDR3 region has 19 residues. The V gene end was trimmed by 2 bases and the J gene end by 1 base; junction bases not matched to a gene: 7. CDR3 sequence: CASSLWTSGRGVSYNEQFF. CDR3 bases: TGCGCCAGCAGCTTATGGACTAGCGGGAGGGGGGTGTCCTACAATGAGCAGTTCTTC. Looking up the rest from reference TRBV5-1 and TRBJ2-1 gives the full variable domain: KAGVTQTPRYLIKTRGQQVTLSCSPISGHRSVSWYQQTPGQGLQFLFEYFSETQRNKGNFPGRFSGRQFSNSRSEMNVSTLELGDSALYLCASSLWTSGRGVSYNEQFFGPGTRLTVL.

This clonotype turned up a few times. CDR3 protein: CSAEQGALYEQFF. DNA for the CDR3: TGCAGTGCCGAACAGGGGGCGCTTTATGAGCAGTTCTTC. V gene TRBV20-1 combines with J gene TRBJ2-1; 9 positions agree with TRBD1. Germline-derived CDR1 and CDR2 are DFQATT and SNEGSKA (reference sequence). CDR3 length: 13 amino acids. V lost 6 bases, J lost 8 bases, and 8 bases stayed unmatched.

The V gene is TRBV5-1, the J gene TRBJ1-1; D possibly corresponds to TRBD1 (6 bases). The CDR3 loop spans 14 amino acids. V was pared by 2 bases and J by 1 base, with 9 bases between. Germline CDR1 and CDR2: SGHRS and YFSETQ. The DNA for the CDR3 is TGCGCCAGCAGCTTAAGACAGGCGAACACTGAAGCTTTCTTT. It is translated as CASSLRQANTEAFF.

The rearrangement joins TRBV4-2 to TRBJ2-7; 11 bases are shared with TRBD1. V lost 5 bases, J lost 6 bases, and 6 bases stayed unmatched. This CDR3 spans 14 amino acids. CDR1 is LGHNA and CDR2 is YNFKEQ in the germline V gene. CDR3 protein: CASSRDRGISEQYF. Written as DNA, the CDR3 is TGTGCCAGCAGCAGGGACAGGGGGATCTCCGAGCAGTACTTC.

This clonotype was detected a few times. The chain uses TRBV20-1 and TRBJ2-1; D is undetermined. The CDR3 runs to 11 residues. V was pared by 0 bases and J by 10 bases, with 7 bases between. Germline loops: CDR1 DFQATT, CDR2 SNEGSKA (reference sequence). This CDR3 is CSARDSEEQFF. The DNA of the CDR3 is TGCAGTGCTAGAGATTCGGAGGAGCAGTTCTTC.

This clonotype was counted many times. This chain links TRBV7-2 with TRBJ2-5; D gene unclear. The CDR3 totals 13 residues. In germline, CDR1 is SGHTA, CDR2 FQGNSA. The V and J ends lost 1 base and 5 bases respectively, with 8 bases between them. The CDR3 nucleotides read TGTGCCAGCAGCTTAGTCGGGTTCGAGACCCAGTACTTC. It yields the protein CASSLVGFETQYF.

This clonotype was seen only a few times. This chain joins TRBV5-1 and TRBJ2-1; TRBD2 matches 9 bases. J lost 3 bases, V lost 0 bases, and 7 bases had no gene match. CDR3 length equals 17 residues. Germline lookup yields CDR1 SGHRS and CDR2 YFSETQ. The CDR3 region is CASSLGSSGTHYNEQFF. As DNA, the CDR3 is TGCGCCAGCAGCTTGGGTTCTAGCGGGACGCACTACAATGAGCAGTTCTTC.

This clonotype was picked up a small number of times. The chain recombines TRBV27 with TRBJ2-1; 7 bases agree with TRBD2. CDR3 size: 15 residues. After removal of 2 bases from V and 4 bases from J, the junction contained 5 bases not matched to a gene. Germline CDR1 is MNHEY and CDR2 is SMNVEV (reference sequence). The CDR3 sequence: CASSLAGEEYNEQFF. Here the CDR3 DNA reads TGTGCCAGCAGTTTAGCGGGAGAGGAGTACAATGAGCAGTTCTTC.

This clonotype appeared a few times. The chain combines TRBV25-1 with TRBJ2-1, with D perhaps matching TRBD2 (5 bases). Germline-derived CDR1 and CDR2 are MGHDK and SYGVNS. The ends were cut back, 5 bases at V and 0 bases at J, with 5 bases in the middle. The CDR3 is 13 amino acids. The CDR3 loop is CASSTSSYNEQFF. The CDR3 bases are TGTGCCAGCAGTACTAGCTCCTACAATGAGCAGTTCTTC. Complete variable domain (other parts from reference TRBV25-1 and TRBJ2-1): EADIYQTPRYLVIGTGKKITLECSQTMGHDKMYWYQQDPGMELHLIHYSYGVNSTEKGDLSSESTVSRIRTEHFPLTLESARPSHTSQYLCASSTSSYNEQFFGPGTRLTVL.

The chain is built from TRBV18 and TRBJ2-5, with D perhaps matching TRBD1 (6 bases). This CDR3 is built from 18 residues. Trimming took off 3 bases at V and 2 bases at J, with 22 bases between the two ends. Germline V gene sequence: CDR1 KGHSH, CDR2 LQKENI. The DNA of the CDR3 is TGTGCCAGCTCACCGCAAATTTTAACAGGGATGGGACAAGAGACCCAGTACTTC. This translates into CASSPQILTGMGQETQYF.

The chain combines TRBV18 with TRBJ2-5; D unclear. Trimming pared 3 bases from V and 5 bases from J, leaving 16 bases between. Germline V lookup: CDR1 KGHSH, CDR2 LQKENI. This CDR3 is 15 amino acids long. CDR3 sequence (DNA): TGTGCCAGCTCACCCCGGACCTCTCCGAGGGAGACCCAGTACTTC. Protein sequence: CASSPRTSPRETQYF. Variable domain in full (rest from reference TRBV18 and TRBJ2-5): NAGVMQNPRHLVRRRGQEARLRCSPMKGHSHVYWYRQLPEEGLKFMVYLQKENIIDESGMPKERFSAEFPKEGPSILRIQQVVRGDSAAYFCASSPRTSPRETQYFGPGTRLLVL.

The J gene is TRBJ1-2, the V gene TRBV28, with 9 nucleotides matching TRBD1. CDR1 and CDR2 from the germline V gene are MDHEN and SYDVKM. CDR3 size: 15 residues. The V and J ends lost 4 bases and 4 bases, in that order; junction bases with no gene match: 7. The CDR3 sequence: CASSSGDRVGYGYTF. The DNA for the CDR3 is TGTGCCAGCAGTTCAGGGGACAGGGTAGGCTATGGCTACACCTTC.

This clonotype appeared many times. The genes are TRBV4-2 and TRBJ2-1; 9 bases fit TRBD2. The CDR3 is made up of 14 amino acids. In germline, CDR1 is LGHNA, CDR2 YNFKEQ. Trimming at V came to 3 bases and at J to 12 bases, leaving 9 bases not matched to a gene. The CDR3 DNA reads TGTGCCAGCAGCCAGGACGAGAGGGGACTAGCGCAGTTCTTC. It yields the protein CASSQDERGLAQFF.

The chain carries TRBV4-3 and TRBJ2-1; no firm D call. The CDR3 has 13 residues. Trimming shortened V by 1 base and J by 7 bases, and 8 bases separated the two germline ends. The germline V gene has CDR1 LGHNA and CDR2 YSLEER. The DNA for the CDR3 is TGCGCCAGCAGCCAAGGTGGTACTAATGAGCAGTTCTTC. Encoded protein: CASSQGGTNEQFF.